This T cell receptor beta chain emerged from a study of T cell responses to AZD1222 COVID-19 vaccine (dated by TCRdb to 2020 to 2022). About the investigation overall: AZD1222 recipients given second doses at about 4 weeks or at about 12 weeks were pooled, since spike-specific TCR depth and breadth were not found to differ between the two schedules. A total of around 240 trial participants underwent TCR sequencing, of whom about 210 received two doses of AZD1222 and some 26 received two doses of the MenACWY control vaccine. Trial participants were enrolled into age subgroups of 18-55, 56-69 and 70-plus years, which contained 148, 28 and 57 TCR-sequenced participants, respectively.

This clone was recorded a few times. The specificity of this receptor is unknown. No clone much larger than this one lies a single base away; base qualities are absent. Overall study results and their limits: A significant rise in spike-specific TCR breadth and depth was observed after two AZD1222 doses relative to day 0 and relative to MenACWY recipients. Conclusions about previously exposed vaccinees are limited because only five to seven AZD1222 recipients were SARS-CoV-2 seropositive at baseline. Because no samples from the day 14 peak response were available, repertoires could be characterized only after the peak T cell response. The 56-69-year group was small, and its depth increase did not reach significance, likely because of low power. Reportedly, almost half of the unique spike-specific TCRs recognized epitopes lying outside the regions that are mutated in the B.1.351 and B.1.1.7 variants. Most participants were white British and females outnumbered males, and the authors suggested that clonal diversity may have been underestimated. The whole spike protein was spanned by vaccine-associated CD4 TCRs, and dominant responses were seen in regions 160-218 and 743-854.

Sample time point, as interpreted from the label and publication: baseline before first vaccination. Vaccinee samples were obtained from the UK trials COV001 and COV002, which included a single-blind randomized controlled phase 2/3 trial of AZD1222 (ChAdOx1 nCoV-19) in healthy adults. For TCRbeta chain sequencing, PBMC samples were collected from trial participants at day 0 and at day 28 after the second dose. The CDR3 regions of human TCRbeta chains were analyzed by immunosequencing. Turning to the authors' computational methods: TCRs in the repertoires were matched against a reference library of SARS-CoV-2-specific TCRs that had been generated with the MIRA antigen-specificity platform. Breadth was defined as the fraction of unique TCRs that were SARS-CoV-2-associated, and depth was defined as the fraction of total T cells that were SARS-CoV-2-associated. Using the MIRA data, every spike-specific TCR was mapped to the spike region that the TCR reacted to and assigned to either a CD4 or a CD8 class. Log10-transformed breadth and depth values were compared by one-way ANOVA with Sidak's multiple comparisons tests. The source is immuneACCESS, and TCRdb retained only in-frame sequences with V and J called. Part of the clones is not carried over; for the studies checked, unresolved V genes explain less than half of this, and the remainder is unexplained. For V, J and clone size, that table is used; D and trimming come from the DNA. The sample includes more than 75,000 clones, with about 90% observed a single time. The ten largest clones capture 7.5% of the sample.

The starting material was peripheral blood, obtained on day 0 of AZD1222 vaccination. The receptor was isolated from an adult in good health.

The CDR3 region: CSVDRAGYTF. The sequenced DNA: TGCAGCGTGGACAGGGCGGGCTACACCTTC. The chain employs TRBV29-1 and TRBJ1-2; TRBD1 agrees with 8 junctional bases. CDR1 SQVTM and CDR2 ANQGSEA are derived from the germline V gene. Germline trimming: 6 bases from V, 8 bases from J; junction bases outside gene matches: 2. Counted from cysteine to phenylalanine, this CDR3 has 10 amino acids. CDR3 DNA is the only sequence kept; it has 30 bases, read in frame from the first base.